This T cell receptor (beta chain) was retrieved from a study of blood T cell repertoires in COVID-19. Living in 24 US areas, the participants were between 18 and 89 years of age. Per the authors' pipeline: Researchers report that nucleated cell counts were estimated from reference gene primer amplification. The data were produced by immunoSEQ multiplex PCR, yet TCRdb's version contains in-frame clones alone and is incomplete. The DNA was the basis for D and trimming; V, J and clone size are from that table. The table records around 120,000 clones, about 86% of them present only once. The sequenced sample consisted of PBMCs or T cells enriched from blood (not recorded which). This receptor was taken from a woman aged 45-60 years who had recovered from COVID-19.

CDR3 amino acids: CASSLGTGGTQYF. Here the CDR3 DNA reads TGTGCCAGCAGCTTGGGGACGGGGGGGACCCAGTACTTC. The J gene is TRBJ2-5, the V gene TRBV9, with 7 bases matching TRBD2. The CDR3 sequence is 13 residues long. CDR1 is SGDLS, CDR2 YYNGEE, per germline. V dropped 4 bases and J dropped 7; count of bases not matched to a gene: 7.